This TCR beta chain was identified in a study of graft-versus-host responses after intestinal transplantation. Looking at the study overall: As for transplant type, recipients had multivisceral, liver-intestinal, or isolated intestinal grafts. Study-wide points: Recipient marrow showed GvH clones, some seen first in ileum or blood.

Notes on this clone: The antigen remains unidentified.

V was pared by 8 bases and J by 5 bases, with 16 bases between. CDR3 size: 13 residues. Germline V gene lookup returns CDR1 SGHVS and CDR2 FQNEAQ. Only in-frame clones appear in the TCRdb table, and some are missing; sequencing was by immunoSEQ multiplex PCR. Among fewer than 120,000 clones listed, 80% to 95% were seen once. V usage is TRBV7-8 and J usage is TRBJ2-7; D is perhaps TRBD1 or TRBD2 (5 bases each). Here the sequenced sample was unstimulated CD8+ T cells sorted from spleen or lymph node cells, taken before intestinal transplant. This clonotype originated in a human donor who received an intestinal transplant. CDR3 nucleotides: TGTGCCAGCCGACAGCCGGGGTTGGACGAGCAGTACTTC. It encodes CASRQPGLDEQYF.